These 11 T cell receptor beta chains originate from one sample sequenced in a study of human T cells and chemical hapten exposure. The time point here: patch test 1, 2 weeks after DPC sensitization. Documented treatment: therapeutic diphenylcyclopropenone sensitization with weekly scalp DPC. Each CDR3 protein gets one entry after TCRdb re-called the RACE reads with MiXCR. This table has roughly 86,000 distinct CDR3 sequences, under 12% appearing once. Source: whole blood, taken in connection with sensitization to the hapten diphenylcyclopropenone (DPC). These receptors were taken from a man in his forties with alopecia areata. Some clones in this sample may be carry-over from other donors' samples.

The rearrangement links TRBV5-6 to TRBJ2-5, with D maybe TRBD1 (6 bases). V was cut by 4 bases and J by 2 bases, with 15 bases left in between. Germline-derived CDR1 and CDR2 are SGHDT and YYEEEE. The CDR3 is 15 amino acids. The CDR3: CASSPLRQAQETQYF. The CDR3 nucleotides read TGTGCCAGCAGCCCGCTACGACAGGCTCAAGAGACCCAGTACTTC.

This clonotype was seen only a few times. For the CDR3, the DNA is TGCAGTGTAGGGAAGACAGGGGCTTATAGCAATCAGCCCCAGCATTTT. Protein product: CSVGKTGAYSNQPQHF. The chain couples TRBV20-1 to TRBJ1-5; 8 bases align to TRBD1. Germline V lookup: CDR1 DFQATT, CDR2 SNEGSKA (reference sequence). The V and J ends lost 7 bases and 0 bases, in that order; junction bases with no gene match: 11. The CDR3 extends over 16 amino acids.

This clonotype turned up a few times. Here the CDR3 reads CASSPRRTIQETQYF. In DNA, the CDR3 is TGTGCCAGCAGCCCGAGGCGGACTATTCAAGAGACCCAGTACTTC. The chain couples TRBV11-2 to TRBJ2-5, with D perhaps matching TRBD2 (6 bases). In germline, CDR1 is SGHAT, CDR2 FQNNGV. V was cut by 5 bases and J by 2 bases, with 15 bases left in between. This CDR3 has 15 amino acids.

In its sample, this clonotype was seen many times. The rearrangement joins TRBV6-2 or TRBV6-3 to TRBJ2-1, with D unclear. This CDR3 spans 12 amino acids. Germline V gene sequence: CDR1 MNHEY, CDR2 SVGEGT. The ends were cut back, 3 bases at V and 9 bases at J, with 9 bases in the middle. The CDR3, as DNA: TGTGCCAGCAGTTATACAAACGGTGAGCAGTTCTTC. It codes for CASSYTNGEQFF.

J is TRBJ2-5 and V is TRBV5-1; no firm D call. The CDR3 length is 13 residues. Trimming pared 4 bases from V and 2 bases from J, leaving 9 bases between. Germline CDR1 reads SGHRS; CDR2 reads YFSETQ. This CDR3 reads CASSPDRQETQYF. The CDR3 DNA reads TGCGCCAGCAGCCCAGATCGACAAGAGACCCAGTACTTC.

J is TRBJ1-1 and V is TRBV25-1; D is uncertain. CDR1 is MGHDK and CDR2 is SYGVNS in the germline V gene. V was pared by 6 bases and J by 1 base, with 12 bases between. The CDR3 runs 14 residues. The CDR3: CASRGPDANTEAFF. CDR3 nucleotide sequence: TGTGCCAGCAGGGGCCCCGATGCGAACACTGAAGCTTTCTTT.

This clonotype was detected only a few times. This chain joins TRBV29-1 and TRBJ1-6, with 7 bases fitting TRBD1. CDR3 length: 14 residues. V trimming: 6 bases; J trimming: 8 bases; junction bases outside the gene matches: 10. Germline CDR1 and CDR2: SQVTM and ANQGSEA. In DNA form, the CDR3 reads TGCAGCGTATCGACAGGGTATGAGGATTCACCCCTCCACTTT. Residues: CSVSTGYEDSPLHF.

This clonotype was picked up a small number of times. CDR3: CASSAPSSGELFF. CDR3 DNA: TGTGCCAGCAGCGCCCCTTCCAGCGGGGAGCTGTTTTTT. The gene calls are TRBV9 and TRBJ2-2, with no clear D. Between the trimmed V and J ends, which lost 3 bases and 7 bases, there was a span of 10 bases. Germline V lookup: CDR1 SGDLS, CDR2 YYNGEE. The CDR3 has 13 amino acids.

This clonotype was observed a handful of times. The V call is TRBV3-1, the J call TRBJ2-1; 9 bases align to TRBD2. This CDR3 has 16 residues. In germline, CDR1 is LGHDT, CDR2 YNNKEL (reference sequence). V shed 0 bases, J shed 2 bases, and the junction held 2 bases outside the gene matches. The CDR3 is CASSQEQREAYNEQFF. The CDR3, as DNA: TGTGCCAGCAGCCAAGAGCAGCGGGAGGCCTACAATGAGCAGTTCTTC.

This clonotype was found a few times. The V call is TRBV18, the J call TRBJ2-3; D is unclear. Germline assignment: CDR1 KGHSH and CDR2 LQKENI. Trimming removed 0 bases at V and 4 bases at J, with 8 bases between. The CDR3 sequence is 14 residues long. The CDR3 sequence is CASSPPSTPDTQYF. As DNA, the CDR3 is TGTGCCAGCTCACCACCGTCCACCCCAGATACGCAGTATTTT.

This clonotype counts as medium-sized. The chain carries TRBV2 and TRBJ2-7; 8 bases align to TRBD1. The CDR3 consists of 15 residues. V lost 1 base and J lost 4; bases outside the gene matches: 6. Germline CDR1 SNHLY, CDR2 FYNNEI. The CDR3 loop is CASSEGAQGAYEQYV. The DNA of the CDR3 is TGTGCCAGCAGTGAAGGGGCGCAGGGGGCGTACGAGCAGTACGTC.